The 21 T cell receptor beta chains below were found in one sample sequenced in a study of blood T cell repertoires in COVID-19. Method: immunoSEQ multiplex PCR; TCRdb's copy keeps in-frame clones and lacks some. The data show around 250,000 clones, about 88% seen once. Sequenced material: peripheral blood. The receptors originated from a woman in her seventies with active or convalescent COVID-19.

J is TRBJ2-3 and V is TRBV6-2 or TRBV6-3; D uncertain. Trimming left V 4 bases short and J 10 bases short, with 27 bases between. This CDR3 comprises 17 residues. Germline CDR1 and CDR2: MNHEY and SVGEGT. This CDR3 reads CASSSSDTTTDQYAQYF. As DNA, the CDR3 is TGTGCCAGCAGTTCGTCCGACACAACAACCGACCAATATGCGCAGTATTTT.

The chain couples TRBV19 to TRBJ2-2; 12 nucleotides agree with TRBD2. CDR1 LNHDA and CDR2 SQIVND come from the germline V gene (reference sequence). This CDR3 is 16 amino acids long. V lost 5 bases to trimming and J lost 4 bases; unmatched junction nucleotides: 5. CDR3 residues: CASSVLAGGPTGELFF. The DNA of the CDR3 is TGTGCCAGTAGTGTCCTAGCGGGGGGGCCCACCGGGGAGCTGTTTTTT. Combining the CDR3 with reference TRBV19 and TRBJ2-2 gives the whole variable domain DGGITQSPKYLFRKEGQNVTLSCEQNLNHDAMYWYRQDPGQGLRLIYYSQIVNDFQKGDIAEGYSVSREKKESFPLTVTSAQKNPTAFYLCASSVLAGGPTGELFFGEGSRLTVL.

The rearrangement joins TRBV11-2 to TRBJ2-7; TRBD1 or TRBD2 may be the D gene (6 bases each). Germline V gene sequence: CDR1 SGHAT, CDR2 FQNNGV. The V gene lost 5 bases and the J gene lost 2 bases, with 16 bases spanning the gap. There are 15 residues in the CDR3. The CDR3 DNA sequence: TGTGCCAGCAGCCTAGGGGGGACACGGGCCTACGAGCAGTACTTC. It translates to CASSLGGTRAYEQYF.

V is TRBV6-5 and J is TRBJ1-2; D might be TRBD1 (6 bases). The V and J ends lost 1 base and 8 bases respectively, with 14 bases between them. Per germline, CDR1 MNHEY and CDR2 SVGAGI. The CDR3 covers 14 residues. The CDR3 sequence is CASSYLQGIEGYTF. The DNA for the CDR3 is TGTGCCAGCAGTTACTTACAGGGAATTGAAGGCTACACCTTC.

This clone was seen just once. The chain is built from TRBV2 and TRBJ2-3, with a tentative D call TRBD2 (6 bases). V lost 7 bases and J 0 bases, leaving 11 bases between the germline ends. The CDR3 totals 14 residues. The germline gives CDR1 SNHLY, CDR2 FYNNEI. The CDR3 DNA reads as TGTGCCAGCATAATAAGCGGGAGCACAGATACGCAGTATTTT. Protein product: CASIISGSTDTQYF.

The chain couples TRBV3-1 (or the pseudogene TRBV3-2) to TRBJ1-3, with D uncertain. The length of the CDR3 is 12 residues. Germline loops: CDR1 LGHDT, CDR2 YNNKEL (reference sequence). V gave up 8 bases and J gave up 9 bases, with 14 bases separating them. The CDR3 spells CASSHLEGTIYF. In DNA form, the CDR3 reads TGTGCCAGCTCCCATCTAGAAGGCACCATATATTTT.

CDR3 DNA: TGTGCCACCAGTGATTCCCTTCAGGATCAGCCCCAGCATTTT. Translation: CATSDSLQDQPQHF. The genes are TRBV24-1 and TRBJ1-5; no firm D call. V was trimmed by 2 bases and J by 5 bases, leaving 9 bases between them. Germline-derived CDR1 and CDR2 are KGHDR and SFDVKD. CDR3 length: 14 residues.

This clone was detected once. This CDR3 reads CATSRAGSHEQYF. In DNA, the CDR3 is TGTGCCACCAGCAGAGCCGGGTCCCACGAGCAGTACTTC. The V gene is TRBV15, the J gene TRBJ2-7; D is undetermined. Germline values: CDR1 LNHNV, CDR2 YYDKDF (reference sequence). Trimming removed 1 base from V and 5 bases from J, with 9 bases in between. The CDR3 sequence is 13 residues long.

The chain is built from TRBV3-1 (or the pseudogene TRBV3-2) and TRBJ1-1; tentatively, D is TRBD1 (5 bases). CDR3 length equals 15 residues. Per the germline V gene, CDR1 is LGHDT and CDR2 is YNNKEL (reference sequence). Trimming took 1 base from V and 4 from J, leaving 13 bases between them. The CDR3 region is CASSQVGRVGTEAFF. The CDR3 coding sequence is TGTGCCAGCAGCCAAGTCGGCAGGGTCGGCACTGAAGCTTTCTTT.

This rearrangement joins TRBV13 to TRBJ1-2; 11 nucleotides agree with TRBD1. Germline loops: CDR1 PRHDT, CDR2 FYEKMQ (reference sequence). Trimming removed 4 bases from V and 1 base from J; junction bases left unmatched: 8. The CDR3 covers 17 residues. The DNA of the CDR3 is TGTGCCAGCAGCTCTGGGACAGGGGGGATAGTTAACTATGGCTACACCTTC. Its translation: CASSSGTGGIVNYGYTF.

The V and J genes are TRBV9 and TRBJ2-3; D is perhaps TRBD1 (5 bases). CDR1 SGDLS and CDR2 YYNGEE come from the germline V gene. The CDR3 is 15 amino acids. V lost 0 bases and J 3 bases, leaving 11 bases between the germline ends. CDR3 bases: TGTGCCAGCAGCGTAGGGCTAGGGGTAACAGATACGCAGTATTTT. Translation gives CASSVGLGVTDTQYF.

The chain employs TRBV5-1 and TRBJ2-1; tentative D call: TRBD2 (5 bases). CDR1 is SGHRS and CDR2 is YFSETQ in the germline V gene. The CDR3 contains 15 residues. Trimming pared 3 bases from V and 0 bases from J, leaving 10 bases between. In DNA form, the CDR3 reads TGCGCCAGCAGCTCCACGAGGGACTCCTACAATGAGCAGTTCTTC. This gives the protein CASSSTRDSYNEQFF.

For this clone: This same CDR3 is encoded by further DNA sequences in the sample. V is TRBV19 and J is TRBJ1-1, with TRBD1 as a possible D gene (6 bases). Germline V gene data show CDR1 as LNHDA and CDR2 as SQIVND (reference sequence). V shed 3 bases and J shed 2 bases, with 10 bases lying between them. This CDR3 has 14 amino acids. In DNA, the CDR3 is TGTGCCAGTAGTATCCGGGGGGCTAACACTGAAGCTTTCTTT. Translation: CASSIRGANTEAFF.

J is TRBJ2-7 and V is TRBV5-4; D perhaps matches TRBD1 (6 bases). The CDR3 has 15 residues. V gave up 3 bases and J gave up 7 bases, with 20 bases separating them. CDR1 and CDR2 from the germline V gene are SGHNT and YYREEE (reference sequence). The CDR3 sequence: CASSSDRRVLGEQYF. In nucleotides, the CDR3 is TGTGCCAGCAGCTCGGACAGACGGGTACTTGGGGAGCAGTACTTC.

J is TRBJ1-2 and V is TRBV6-4, with unresolved D. This CDR3 is built from 13 residues. The V gene lost 6 bases and the J gene lost 3 bases, with 11 bases spanning the gap. The germline gives CDR1 MRHNA, CDR2 SNTAGT. Here the CDR3 reads CASRAGNDYGYTF. CDR3 coding DNA: TGTGCCAGCAGGGCGGGGAACGACTATGGCTACACCTTC.

The chain links TRBV9 to TRBJ2-1; D might be TRBD2 (6 bases). The CDR3 runs to 15 residues. Trimming stripped 2 bases from V and 9 bases from J, with 18 bases between. Germline lookup yields CDR1 SGDLS and CDR2 YYNGEE. CDR3: CASSVGGVGRGEQFF. The DNA of the CDR3 is TGTGCCAGCAGCGTGGGCGGGGTGGGCCGCGGTGAGCAGTTCTTC.

This clone turned up a few times. The J gene is TRBJ2-7, the V gene TRBV6-2 or TRBV6-3; D possibly corresponds to TRBD2 (5 bases). The CDR3 runs 14 residues. V lost 7 bases, J lost 2 bases, and 15 bases lay in between. CDR1 MNHEY and CDR2 SVGEGT come from the germline V gene. The CDR3 reads CASTPSGGPYEQYF. The CDR3 bases are TGTGCCAGCACCCCCTCGGGCGGGCCCTACGAGCAGTACTTC.

The rearrangement uses TRBV3-1 (or the pseudogene TRBV3-2) and TRBJ1-1; 11 bases match TRBD1. The CDR3 runs to 18 residues. Looked up from germline, CDR1 is LGHDT and CDR2 is YNNKEL (reference sequence). V trimming: 2 bases; J trimming: 4 bases; junction bases outside the gene matches: 12. CDR3 in amino acids: CASSQRPRTGGAGTEAFF. The CDR3 DNA sequence: TGTGCCAGCAGCCAAAGGCCTAGGACAGGGGGCGCCGGCACTGAAGCTTTCTTT.

This clone was detected only once. The chain is built from TRBV13 and TRBJ2-3; 7 bases fit TRBD1. CDR1 and CDR2 (germline): PRHDT, FYEKMQ (reference sequence). This CDR3 has 17 amino acids. The V and J ends lost 0 bases and 6 bases, in that order; junction bases with no gene match: 12. CDR3 sequence reads: CASSLGWAGGSGDTQYF. CDR3 nucleotides: TGTGCCAGCAGCTTAGGCTGGGCAGGGGGTTCTGGGGATACGCAGTATTTT.

The chain joins TRBV12-2 to TRBJ2-1; TRBD2, as called in the table, went unchecked against the DNA. TRBV12-2 is tagged as a pseudogene. The CDR3 loop spans 15 amino acids. Here the CDR3 DNA reads TGTGCAAGTCGCTTAGCAGCGGGGGAGGACAATGAGCAGTTCTTC. It specifies CASRLAAGEDNEQFF.

The chain recombines TRBV6-6 with TRBJ1-1; D is perhaps TRBD1 (5 bases). Germline V gene sequence: CDR1 MNHNY, CDR2 SVGAGI (reference sequence). CDR3 size: 13 residues. V was cut by 3 bases and J by 6 bases, with 11 bases left in between. CDR3 residues: CASSYGGKAEAFF. DNA for the CDR3: TGTGCCAGCAGTTATGGGGGGAAGGCTGAAGCTTTCTTT.